The 13 T cell receptor beta chains in this list originate from one sample, sequenced in a study of T-cell memory formation after mild COVID-19. TCRdb re-analysed the 5' RACE reads in MiXCR, keeping a single row per CDR3 protein. Among 90,000 to 130,000 distinct CDR3 sequences listed, 15% to 20% were seen once. The sequencing sample was made of PBMCs or a T cell subset sorted from them (not recorded which). These receptors all come from a man younger than 35 who had mild COVID-19 (a few samples of this study predate the infection). Cell type and time point are not known.

The chain carries TRBV9 and TRBJ2-3; 7 bases line up with TRBD2. Germline values: CDR1 SGDLS, CDR2 YYNGEE. V dropped 4 bases and J dropped 4; count of bases not matched to a gene: 9. The CDR3 loop spans 15 amino acids. The CDR3 DNA reads as TGTGCCAGCAGCCCCCGGAGGGGAGGGGCAGATACGCAGTATTTT. Residues: CASSPRRGGADTQYF.

This clonotype was counted only a few times. The chain has TRBV7-3 and TRBJ2-1; either TRBD1 or TRBD2 may supply D (5 bases each). There are 15 residues in the CDR3. Germline assignment: CDR1 SGHTA and CDR2 FQGTGA. V was cut by 0 bases and J by 6 bases, with 12 bases left in between. The CDR3 DNA reads TGTGCCAGCAGCTTAACAGGGACGGGCATCAATGAGCAGTTCTTC. Its protein is CASSLTGTGINEQFF.

This clonotype occurred a few times. The J gene is TRBJ2-2, the V gene TRBV3-1; TRBD2 aligns across 15 bases. The germline CDR1 and CDR2 sequences are LGHDT and YNNKEL (reference sequence). J was trimmed by 5 bases and V by 4 bases; bases with no gene match: 11. This CDR3 region has 19 residues. CDR3 sequence (DNA): TGTGCCAGCAGCCGGAACCTGCCGGGACTAGCGGGGGGAACCGGGGAGCTGTTTTTT. This sequence encodes CASSRNLPGLAGGTGELFF.

V and J are TRBV7-2 and TRBJ2-1; 7 positions match TRBD2. Germline CDR1 reads SGHTA; CDR2 reads FQGNSA. The CDR3 loop spans 14 amino acids. Unmatched junction bases numbered 10, after V lost 6 bases and J lost 8 bases. The CDR3 coding sequence is TGTGCCAGCAGGTTAACGGGGGGAGCCCATGAGCAGTTCTTC. This translates into CASRLTGGAHEQFF.

The chain joins TRBV7-8 to TRBJ2-5; D call uncertain. CDR1 is SGHVS and CDR2 is FQNEAQ in the germline V gene. V lost 5 bases and J 7 bases, leaving 17 bases between the germline ends. The CDR3 runs 14 residues. CDR3 amino acids: CASSLTPPHGTQYF. The CDR3, as DNA: TGTGCCAGCAGCCTTACGCCCCCGCACGGGACCCAGTACTTC.

The CDR3 DNA is TGTGCCAGCAGCCAAGCAGGGACATCCTACGAGCAGTACTTC. Its protein is CASSQAGTSYEQYF. This sequence joins TRBV3-1 and TRBJ2-7, with D possibly being TRBD1 (6 bases). Trimming removed 1 base from V and 1 base from J, with 8 bases in between. CDR1 LGHDT and CDR2 YNNKEL come from the germline V gene (reference sequence). The CDR3 contains 14 residues.

In this sample, this clonotype turned up many times. V is TRBV20-1 and J is TRBJ2-7; D remains unclear. This CDR3 region has 12 residues. The V end was cut by 3 bases, the J end by 3 bases, with 9 bases between. Germline V gene sequence: CDR1 DFQATT, CDR2 SNEGSKA (reference sequence). CDR3: CSARSSIYEQYF. As DNA, the CDR3 is TGCAGTGCTAGGTCCTCAATCTACGAGCAGTACTTC.

The chain uses TRBV12-3 or TRBV12-4 and TRBJ1-5; weak D call: TRBD1 (6 bases). The length of the CDR3 is 14 residues. Trimming left V 6 bases short and J 3 bases short, with 12 bases between. For the CDR3, the DNA is TGTGCCAGCAGGAGGGGGACTAACAATCAGCCCCAGCATTTT. Translating it yields CASRRGTNNQPQHF.

The sample holds many counts of this clonotype. The chain employs TRBV5-5 and TRBJ2-2, with 7 bases matching TRBD1. Germline CDR1 SGHKS, CDR2 YYEKEE (reference sequence). This CDR3 has 14 amino acids. Germline trimming cut 7 bases from V and 0 bases from J; bases unmatched to any gene: 3. The CDR3 sequence is CASLQGTNTGELFF. The CDR3 DNA reads as TGTGCCAGCCTACAGGGGACGAACACCGGGGAGCTGTTTTTT.

This chain connects TRBV24-1 to TRBJ2-1; D is undetermined. The germline V gene has CDR1 KGHDR and CDR2 SFDVKD. With 9 bases removed from V and 7 bases from J, the gap between germline ends came to 9 bases. The length of the CDR3 is 11 residues. In nucleotides, the CDR3 is TGTGCCACCCCACCCTTGAATGAGCAGTTCTTC. Translation: CATPPLNEQFF.

This clonotype has only a few counts. V gene TRBV10-3 combines with J gene TRBJ2-3, with D perhaps given as TRBD1 or TRBD2 (6 bases each). The CDR3 runs 13 residues. V lost 7 bases and J lost 3, with 11 bases in between. The germline CDR1 and CDR2 sequences are ENHRY and SYGVKD. The CDR3 is CAITQGGTDTQYF. The CDR3 DNA is TGTGCCATCACCCAAGGGGGGACAGATACGCAGTATTTT.

The chain combines TRBV15 with TRBJ2-7; 9 positions agree with TRBD1. The CDR3 extends over 17 amino acids. V lost 0 bases to trimming and J lost 3 bases; unmatched junction nucleotides: 9. In germline, CDR1 is LNHNV, CDR2 YYDKDF (reference sequence). CDR3 nucleotide sequence: TGTGCCACCAGCAGAGATCTGAGGACAGGGGCGGTCTACGAGCAGTACTTC. This codes for CATSRDLRTGAVYEQYF. Drawing the rest from reference TRBV15 and TRBJ2-7, the complete variable domain is DAMVIQNPRYQVTQFGKPVTLSCSQTLNHNVMYWYQQKSSQAPKLLFHYYDKDFNNEADTPDNFQSRRPNTSFCFLDIRSPGLGDTAMYLCATSRDLRTGAVYEQYFGPGTRLTVT.

A few counts support this clonotype. The chain carries TRBV7-2 and TRBJ1-2; D not certain. This CDR3 region has 13 residues. Between the trimmed V and J ends, which lost 3 bases and 2 bases, there was a span of 7 bases. Looked up from germline, CDR1 is SGHTA and CDR2 is FQGNSA. This chain's CDR3 is CASSFVGNYGYTF. The CDR3 DNA sequence: TGTGCCAGCAGCTTCGTCGGCAACTATGGCTACACCTTC. The full variable domain, with the rest looked up from reference TRBV7-2 and TRBJ1-2, is GAGVSQSPSNKVTEKGKDVELRCDPISGHTALYWYRQSLGQGLEFLIYFQGNSAPDKSGLPSDRFSAERTGGSVSTLTIQRTQQEDSAVYLCASSFVGNYGYTFGSGTRLTVV.